Below, 24 T cell receptor beta chains from the same sample are listed, as sequenced in a study of human T cells and chemical hapten exposure. Unfractionated whole blood was the source of the extracted total RNA. TCRdb reprocessed the 5' RACE reads with MiXCR, giving one entry per CDR3 protein. This table holds under 100,000 distinct CDR3 sequences, about a sixth found once. These receptor sequences come from a female donor in good health.

V usage is TRBV10-3 and J usage is TRBJ1-5; no reliable D call. The CDR3 length is 13 residues. CDR1 is ENHRY and CDR2 is SYGVKD in the germline V gene. Trimming left V 8 bases short and J 3 bases short, with 11 bases between. CDR3 nucleotides: TGTGCCATCGGGAAGGGTGACAATCAGCCCCAGCATTTT. Translation gives CAIGKGDNQPQHF.

This clonotype has a handful of counts. The chain is built from TRBV6-5 and TRBJ2-5; the D gene is possibly TRBD2 (5 bases). CDR3 length: 17 residues. CDR1 and CDR2 (germline): MNHEY, SVGAGI. V lost 3 bases and J lost 0, with 17 bases in between. The CDR3 region is CASSYRGSKVYQETQYF. CDR3 sequence (DNA): TGTGCCAGCAGTTATAGAGGGTCCAAGGTGTACCAAGAGACCCAGTACTTC.

The chain links TRBV10-3 to TRBJ1-2; D is unclear. Germline V gene lookup returns CDR1 ENHRY and CDR2 SYGVKD. The germline V and J ends were trimmed by 10 bases and 3 bases, with 24 bases remaining between them. The CDR3 sequence is 16 residues long. The DNA of the CDR3 is TGTGCCACCCAAGGACGAGCGAGGACGGACGACTATGGCTACACCTTC. This translates into CATQGRARTDDYGYTF.

The rearrangement uses TRBV7-9 and TRBJ2-3; 15 nucleotides align to TRBD2. This CDR3 has 17 amino acids. The germline V gene has CDR1 SEHNR and CDR2 FQNEAQ (reference sequence). The trim removed 6 bases at V and 4 bases at J, leaving 8 bases unmatched. This CDR3 is CASSGLAGGPVADTQYF. DNA for the CDR3: TGTGCCAGCAGTGGACTAGCGGGAGGGCCGGTAGCAGATACGCAGTATTTT.

This chain joins TRBV5-1 and TRBJ2-1; 8 bases agree with TRBD2. CDR1 is SGHRS and CDR2 is YFSETQ in the germline V gene. This CDR3 region has 14 residues. V lost 2 bases, J lost 6 bases, and 4 bases stayed unmatched. Here the CDR3 DNA reads TGCGCCAGCAGCTTCGGGACTAGGGGCAATGAGCAGTTCTTC. This translates into CASSFGTRGNEQFF.

This clonotype has more than one count but fewer than ten. DNA for the CDR3: TGCAGTGCCATCGGACTAGCGGGAGAGGATGAGCAGTTCTTC. It codes for CSAIGLAGEDEQFF. The chain has TRBV20-1 and TRBJ2-1, with 13 nucleotides matching TRBD2. Trimming removed 6 bases from V and 8 bases from J; junction bases left unmatched: 7. The CDR3 spans 14 residues. The germline V gene encodes CDR1 DFQATT and CDR2 SNEGSKA (reference sequence).

CDR3 sequence (DNA): TGTGCCAGCAGTTTATCGTTCGAGACACACTACGAGCAGTACTTC. This translates into CASSLSFETHYEQYF. This chain links TRBV28 with TRBJ2-7, with unresolved D. Per the germline V gene, CDR1 is MDHEN and CDR2 is SYDVKM. V was shortened by 1 base and J by 3 bases, with 13 bases between the two germline ends. The CDR3 runs 15 residues.

This chain joins TRBV4-1 and TRBJ2-7, with D unclear. Germline V gives CDR1 MGHRA, CDR2 YSYEKL. Trimming shortened V by 1 base and J by 0 bases, and 10 bases separated the two germline ends. The CDR3 loop spans 15 amino acids. The CDR3 here is CASSQVRSSSYEQYF. The CDR3, as DNA: TGCGCCAGCAGCCAAGTACGTTCGAGCTCCTACGAGCAGTACTTC.

This clonotype occurred many times. The rearrangement uses TRBV9 and TRBJ2-2, with D uncertain. This CDR3 region has 15 residues. The V and J ends lost 0 bases and 5 bases respectively, with 11 bases between them. Germline V lookup: CDR1 SGDLS, CDR2 YYNGEE. This CDR3 is CASSVGGVLTGELFF. CDR3 DNA: TGTGCCAGCAGCGTAGGAGGAGTTTTAACCGGGGAGCTGTTTTTT.

This clonotype was seen only a few times. V usage is TRBV29-1 and J usage is TRBJ2-5; D is unresolved. In germline, CDR1 is SQVTM, CDR2 ANQGSEA. This CDR3 contains 10 residues. V was trimmed by 6 bases and J by 5 bases, leaving 7 bases between them. CDR3 protein: CSVSVETQYF. The DNA for the CDR3 is TGCAGCGTGTCCGTGGAGACCCAGTACTTC.

This clonotype was observed a handful of times. The CDR3 bases are TGTGCCAGCTCACCACCAGCGACCAACACTGAAGCTTTCTTT. Translation gives CASSPPATNTEAFF. This chain links TRBV18 with TRBJ1-1; D is unclear. The CDR3 runs to 14 residues. The germline V and J ends were trimmed by 0 bases and 2 bases, with 7 bases remaining between them. CDR1 KGHSH and CDR2 LQKENI come from the germline V gene.

This clonotype has only a few counts. The genes are TRBV6-5 and TRBJ1-1; 9 bases are a match to TRBD1. There are 15 residues in the CDR3. Germline values: CDR1 MNHEY, CDR2 SVGAGI. V gave up 8 bases and J gave up 4 bases; unmatched junction bases: 11. The CDR3 sequence: CASSASGTGSTEAFF. The CDR3 DNA reads as TGTGCCAGCTCAGCGTCCGGGACAGGGTCCACTGAAGCTTTCTTT.

About this clonotype: Lacking the conserved final phenylalanine or tryptophan, this CDR3 likely reflects a read error. CDR3 nucleotide sequence: TGCGCCAGCAAGTGGACAGGAGATCACAATGAGCAGTTCTTA. Protein: CASKWTGDHNEQFL. The chain uses TRBV5-1 and TRBJ2-1; 7 bases match TRBD1. Germline values: CDR1 SGHRS, CDR2 YFSETQ. The CDR3 has 14 amino acids. The trim removed 6 bases at V and 5 bases at J, leaving 8 bases unmatched.

In its sample, this clonotype was seen a few times. This sequence joins TRBV6-5 and TRBJ2-2, with 13 bases matching TRBD2. In germline, CDR1 is MNHEY, CDR2 SVGAGI. V gave up 6 bases and J gave up 6 bases; unmatched junction bases: 13. The CDR3 runs to 18 residues. CDR3 sequence: CASRRGLAGVDRAGELFF. CDR3 DNA sequence: TGTGCCAGCAGGCGTGGACTAGCGGGAGTTGATAGGGCCGGGGAGCTGTTTTTT.

This clonotype was recorded a few times. This chain links TRBV6-1 with TRBJ2-6; D possibly matches TRBD1 or TRBD2 (5 bases each). The CDR3 contains 13 residues. Trimming removed 8 bases from V and 13 bases from J, with 18 bases in between. Germline values: CDR1 MNHNS, CDR2 SASEGT. CDR3 nucleotide sequence: TGTGCCAGCGATAAAGGACGGGACGAAGTCCTGACTTTC. Protein: CASDKGRDEVLTF.

J is TRBJ2-3 and V is TRBV5-4; 10 bases fit TRBD2. V shed 0 bases and J 5 bases; nucleotides not matched to a gene: 6. The CDR3 is made up of 16 amino acids. Germline-derived CDR1 and CDR2 are SGHNT and YYREEE (reference sequence). The CDR3 loop is CASSLVSTSGQDTQYF. Here the CDR3 DNA reads TGTGCCAGCAGCTTGGTTTCGACTAGCGGGCAAGATACGCAGTATTTT.

This clonotype was found a few times. The V gene is TRBV7-9, the J gene TRBJ1-2, with D possibly TRBD1 on 5 matching bases. Trimming pared 5 bases from V and 7 bases from J, leaving 29 bases between. Per germline, CDR1 SEHNR and CDR2 FQNEAQ (reference sequence). CDR3 size: 18 residues. The CDR3 region is CASSRPLGAGRSRAGYTF. Here the CDR3 DNA reads TGTGCCAGCAGCCGGCCGTTAGGGGCGGGGAGATCCCGGGCTGGCTACACCTTC.

This clonotype was counted many times. The chain recombines TRBV2 with TRBJ1-5; no firm D call. CDR3 size: 14 residues. The V and J ends lost 1 base and 2 bases respectively, with 6 bases between them. From germline, CDR1 is SNHLY and CDR2 FYNNEI. The CDR3 protein is CASSEGRGNQPQHF. CDR3 sequence (DNA): TGTGCCAGCAGTGAAGGACGCGGCAATCAGCCCCAGCATTTT.

This clonotype was seen only a few times. The chain has TRBV20-1 and TRBJ2-1; D perhaps matches TRBD1 (7 bases). The CDR3 spans 13 residues. The germline CDR1 and CDR2 sequences are DFQATT and SNEGSKA (reference sequence). Trimming cost V 4 bases and J 7 bases, with 14 bases left between them. As DNA, the CDR3 is TGCAGTGCTAAAAAACCAGGGGGGAATGAGCAGTTCTTC. Translation gives CSAKKPGGNEQFF.

This clonotype was recorded many times. This chain uses TRBV28 with TRBJ2-1, with D possibly being TRBD2 (6 bases). The V end was cut by 2 bases, the J end by 2 bases, with 19 bases between. Germline assignment: CDR1 MDHEN and CDR2 SYDVKM. The CDR3 covers 18 residues. CDR3 sequence (DNA): TGTGCCAGCAGTTTAGAGACCTTAGCGGTCCGCACCTACAATGAGCAGTTCTTC. Its protein is CASSLETLAVRTYNEQFF.

The gene calls are TRBV6-5 and TRBJ2-7; possible D gene TRBD1, 6 bases. The CDR3 contains 13 residues. CDR1 is MNHEY and CDR2 is SVGAGI in the germline V gene. Trimming pared 5 bases from V and 4 bases from J, leaving 12 bases between. Here the CDR3 DNA reads TGTGCCAGCAGTACGACAGGCCAATACGAGCAGTACTTC. This gives the protein CASSTTGQYEQYF.

The rearrangement uses TRBV12-5 and TRBJ2-1, with 9 bases identical to TRBD2. The V segment lost 5 bases and the J segment 7 bases; nucleotides outside the gene matches: 6. Germline lookup yields CDR1 LGHNT and CDR2 FRNRAP. CDR3 length: 14 amino acids. CDR3 nucleotide sequence: TGTGCTAGTGGTCTGGCGGGGGGGCCGAATGAGCAGTTCTTC. Translated, it gives CASGLAGGPNEQFF. The variable domain in full, with the rest retrieved from reference TRBV12-5 and TRBJ2-1, is DARVTQTPRHKVTEMGQEVTMRCQPILGHNTVFWYRQTMMQGLELLAYFRNRAPLDDSGMPKDRFSAEMPDATLATLKIQPSEPRDSAVYFCASGLAGGPNEQFFGPGTRLTVL.

The chain recombines TRBV28 with TRBJ1-2; D perhaps matches TRBD1 (5 bases). This CDR3 has 14 amino acids. V was shortened by 7 bases and J by 4 bases, with 16 bases between the two germline ends. Germline V gives CDR1 MDHEN, CDR2 SYDVKM. Here the CDR3 DNA reads TGTGCCAGCATCCCTGGTGGGGGGTTCTATGGCTACACCTTC. It specifies CASIPGGGFYGYTF.

The chain combines TRBV27 with TRBJ2-1, with TRBD2 matching over 15 bases. The CDR3 runs to 19 residues. The germline V gene encodes CDR1 MNHEY and CDR2 SMNVEV (reference sequence). V was pared by 3 bases and J by 8 bases, with 14 bases of the junction left unmatched. CDR3 DNA: TGTGCCAGCAGTTTCCCAACAACAGGGGGGACTAGCGGGAGGTATGAGCAGTTCTTC. This gives the protein CASSFPTTGGTSGRYEQFF.